This T cell receptor (beta chain) was retrieved from a study of T cell changes during pregnancy in multiple sclerosis. Method: immunoSEQ multiplex PCR; TCRdb's copy keeps in-frame clones and lacks some. The sample holds tens of thousands of clones; approximately 92% are singletons and the top ten take less than 1.5%. Germline CDR1 MNHGY, CDR2 SVAAGI. The CDR3 runs to 16 residues. V was pared by 2 bases and J by 7 bases, with 10 bases of the junction left unmatched. This clone came up once. The chain couples TRBV6-9 to TRBJ2-1; 8 nucleotides align to TRBD2. The clonotype originates from a female donor in good health, enrolled as a control in a pregnancy study. Sequenced material: peripheral blood, taken in the third trimester of pregnancy. The CDR3 is CASSYRPGLVVNEQFF. CDR3 nucleotides: TGTGCCAGCAGTTATAGACCGGGACTAGTGGTAAATGAGCAGTTCTTC.